The next 22 T cell receptor beta chains were all read from a single sample in a study of immune characteristics of hereditary and idiopathic chronic pancreatitis. The assay was immunoSEQ multiplex PCR, and TCRdb's table has in-frame clones only and misses some. The sample has 500 to 700 clones, under 65% seen once. Sequencing input: pancreas tissue. The receptors originated from a human donor who was a deceased organ donor serving as a healthy control.

V usage is TRBV27 and J usage is TRBJ2-7; the match to TRBD1 covers 7 bases. There are 14 residues in the CDR3. Trimming removed 3 bases from V and 2 bases from J; junction bases left unmatched: 4. Germline CDR1 MNHEY, CDR2 SMNVEV (reference sequence). CDR3 DNA: TGTGCCAGCAGTTTGGACAGGAACACCTACGAGCAGTACTTC. Protein: CASSLDRNTYEQYF.

This chain's CDR3 is CASSIIGNEQFF. Written as DNA, the CDR3 is TGTGCCAGCAGTATAATAGGCAATGAGCAGTTCTTC. The rearrangement joins TRBV27 to TRBJ2-1; D is unclear. Germline V lookup: CDR1 MNHEY, CDR2 SMNVEV (reference sequence). V was trimmed by 5 bases and J by 6 bases, leaving 8 bases between them. This CDR3 region has 12 residues.

This chain connects TRBV5-1 to TRBJ2-2; 9 nucleotides agree with TRBD2. Trimming cost V 4 bases and J 7 bases; bases outside gene matches: 14. CDR1 is SGHRS, CDR2 YFSETQ, per germline. The CDR3 loop spans 17 amino acids. CDR3 region: CASSLPEGSGSFGELFF. The CDR3 DNA is TGCGCCAGCAGCCTACCGGAAGGTAGCGGGAGCTTCGGGGAGCTGTTTTTT.

The chain has TRBV21-1 and TRBJ1-4. TRBV21-1 is a listed pseudogene. This CDR3 is built from 16 residues. The CDR3 is CASSKRNLATNEKLFF. CDR3 bases: TGTGCCAGCAGCAAGAGGAACCTTGCAACTAATGAAAAACTGTTTTTT.

The CDR3 loop is CASSDLDQETQYF. CDR3 nucleotides: TGCGCCAGCAGTGATCTGGACCAAGAGACCCAGTACTTC. This chain connects TRBV10-1 to TRBJ2-5; D is undetermined. CDR3 length equals 13 residues. CDR1 and CDR2 (germline): WNHNN, SYGVQD (reference sequence). Trimming pared 3 bases from V and 0 bases from J, leaving 5 bases between.

The chain uses TRBV27 and TRBJ2-5; D remains unclear. The CDR3 extends over 14 amino acids. Germline loops: CDR1 MNHEY, CDR2 SMNVEV (reference sequence). V dropped 3 bases and J dropped 5 bases, with 13 bases sitting between them. The chain's CDR3 is CASSLVGLGETQYF. For the CDR3, the DNA is TGTGCCAGCAGTTTGGTAGGGTTGGGGGAGACCCAGTACTTC.

The chain uses TRBV29-1 and TRBJ2-5, with D possibly called TRBD1 or TRBD2 (6 bases each). Trimming removed 5 bases at V and 4 bases at J, with 11 bases between. CDR3 length: 12 amino acids. Germline CDR1 is SQVTM and CDR2 is ANQGSEA. The CDR3 region has the DNA TGCAGCGTTTGGGGGGCGGGAGAGACCCAGTACTTC. Protein: CSVWGAGETQYF.

CDR3 bases: TGTGCCAGCAGCTTACAGGGGGCGGGAGGTTCGGAGACCCAGTACTTC. Translated, it gives CASSLQGAGGSETQYF. The genes are TRBV7-2 and TRBJ2-5; tentatively, D is TRBD1 or TRBD2 (8 bases each). The CDR3 sequence is 16 residues long. Between the trimmed V and J ends, which lost 2 bases and 5 bases, there was a span of 18 bases. Germline V gene lookup returns CDR1 SGHTA and CDR2 FQGNSA. The whole variable domain, remainder taken from reference TRBV7-2 and TRBJ2-5, is GAGVSQSPSNKVTEKGKDVELRCDPISGHTALYWYRQSLGQGLEFLIYFQGNSAPDKSGLPSDRFSAERTGGSVSTLTIQRTQQEDSAVYLCASSLQGAGGSETQYFGPGTRLLVL.

This chain joins TRBV5-1 and TRBJ2-1, with 14 nucleotides matching TRBD2. CDR1 and CDR2 (germline): SGHRS, YFSETQ. The CDR3 runs 17 residues. The J segment lost 4 bases and the V segment lost 4 bases, leaving 7 bases of the junction unmatched. CDR3 in amino acids: CASSPGLAGALYNEQFF. CDR3 nucleotides: TGCGCCAGCAGCCCGGGACTAGCGGGAGCCCTTTACAATGAGCAGTTCTTC.

This chain uses TRBV2 with TRBJ2-1; the D call may be TRBD1 or TRBD2 (5 bases each). The CDR3 extends over 13 amino acids. Germline assignment: CDR1 SNHLY and CDR2 FYNNEI. Trimming left V 6 bases short and J 9 bases short, with 15 bases between. CDR3 DNA sequence: TGTGCCAGCAGCAGCGAAAGGGACGCTGAGCAGTTCTTC. It is translated as CASSSERDAEQFF.

This clone was counted once. The same CDR3 is also encoded by other DNA sequences in this sample. The chain has TRBV27 and TRBJ2-7, with D perhaps TRBD1 (6 bases). CDR3 size: 12 residues. Germline lookup yields CDR1 MNHEY and CDR2 SMNVEV (reference sequence). V lost 6 bases to trimming and J lost 1 base, with 7 bases between them. CDR3 protein: CASRDSSYEQYF. The DNA for the CDR3 is TGTGCCAGCAGGGACAGTTCCTACGAGCAGTACTTC.

The CDR3 here is CASSFDGSEGNTIYF. CDR3 nucleotides: TGCGCCAGCAGCTTCGACGGCTCGGAGGGAAACACCATATATTTT. The chain uses TRBV5-1 and TRBJ1-3; no clear D. Germline V gene data show CDR1 as SGHRS and CDR2 as YFSETQ. The CDR3 runs to 15 residues. Trimming left V 2 bases short and J 4 bases short, with 13 bases between.

This clone was seen only a few times. The genes are TRBV6-5 and TRBJ2-7, with D perhaps matching TRBD1 (5 bases). V was cut by 2 bases and J by 0 bases, with 11 bases left in between. The germline gives CDR1 MNHEY, CDR2 SVGAGI. The CDR3 runs to 15 residues. The CDR3 protein is CASSYAGLGSYEQYF. CDR3 nucleotides: TGTGCCAGCAGTTACGCAGGGTTAGGCTCCTACGAGCAGTACTTC.

CDR3 DNA: TGTGCCAGTATGGCGGGTCCTACGCAGTATTTT. Its protein product is CASMAGPTQYF. This sequence joins TRBV19 and TRBJ2-3, with a tentative D call TRBD2 (5 bases). CDR3 length: 11 amino acids. Germline V gene lookup returns CDR1 LNHDA and CDR2 SQIVND (reference sequence). V was cut by 7 bases and J by 8 bases, with 10 bases left in between.

The V gene is TRBV12-3 or TRBV12-4, the J gene TRBJ1-2, with a weak D call TRBD1 (6 bases). V was clipped by 3 bases and J by 8 bases, with 13 bases between them. The CDR3 runs 13 residues. Here the CDR3 reads CASSFEGEGGYTF. CDR3 DNA sequence: TGTGCCAGCAGTTTTGAGGGGGAGGGAGGCTACACCTTC.

J is TRBJ2-7 and V is TRBV27, with D perhaps matching TRBD2 (5 bases). Germline V CDR1 and CDR2: MNHEY, SMNVEV (reference sequence). Trimming removed 4 bases at V and 2 bases at J, with 9 bases between. The CDR3 is 13 residues long. CDR3 sequence (DNA): TGTGCCAGCAGTTGGACTGGGGCCTACGAGCAGTACTTC. As protein: CASSWTGAYEQYF.

In this sample, this clone turned up a few times. This chain joins TRBV9 and TRBJ1-6, with D perhaps matching TRBD1 (6 bases). V was trimmed by 4 bases and J by 13 bases, leaving 15 bases between them. Germline-derived CDR1 and CDR2 are SGDLS and YYNGEE. This CDR3 region has 13 residues. Here the CDR3 reads CASSLTGTRPLHF. Written as DNA, the CDR3 is TGTGCCAGCAGCCTAACAGGGACTAGGCCCCTCCACTTT.

This clone was seen a handful of times. CDR3: CASSIRTALSSYNEQFF. The CDR3 DNA sequence: TGTGCCAGTAGTATAAGGACAGCCTTGAGCTCCTACAATGAGCAGTTCTTC. The chain carries TRBV19 and TRBJ2-1, with D maybe TRBD1 (6 bases). This CDR3 is 17 amino acids long. V lost 2 bases and J 0 bases, leaving 14 bases between the germline ends. Germline-derived CDR1 and CDR2 are LNHDA and SQIVND (reference sequence). The entire variable domain, with the rest obtained from reference TRBV19 and TRBJ2-1, is as follows: DGGITQSPKYLFRKEGQNVTLSCEQNLNHDAMYWYRQDPGQGLRLIYYSQIVNDFQKGDIAEGYSVSREKKESFPLTVTSAQKNPTAFYLCASSIRTALSSYNEQFFGPGTRLTVL.

This chain joins TRBV19 and TRBJ2-4; D call uncertain. Trimming left V 2 bases short and J 8 bases short, with 10 bases between. The CDR3 spans 13 residues. Germline CDR1 is LNHDA and CDR2 is SQIVND (reference sequence). For the CDR3, the DNA is TGTGCCAGTAGTATAAGGTCGGCGGACATTCAGTACTTC. It yields the protein CASSIRSADIQYF.

The chain has TRBV10-1 and TRBJ1-1, with 9 positions matching TRBD1. After removal of 5 bases from V and 5 bases from J, the junction contained 3 bases not matched to a gene. The CDR3 runs to 13 residues. Germline V gene data show CDR1 as WNHNN and CDR2 as SYGVQD (reference sequence). CDR3 region: CASSRDRVTEAFF. For the CDR3, the DNA is TGCGCCAGCAGTCGGGACAGGGTTACTGAAGCTTTCTTT.

CDR3 nucleotide sequence: TGTGCCAGCGGGGTTGGACATAGCTCCTACAATGAGCAGTTCTTC. This translates into CASGVGHSSYNEQFF. The gene calls are TRBV2 and TRBJ2-1; possibly TRBD1 for D (5 bases). CDR3 size: 15 residues. Looked up from germline, CDR1 is SNHLY and CDR2 is FYNNEI. Trimming removed 8 bases at V and 0 bases at J, with 14 bases between.

The chain joins TRBV6-5 to TRBJ1-2, with no clear D. V lost 5 bases to trimming and J lost 6 bases, with 13 bases between them. Germline V lookup: CDR1 MNHEY, CDR2 SVGAGI. This CDR3 has 13 amino acids. CDR3 DNA: TGTGCCAGCAGTCAAAAGGCCGCTGATGGCTACACCTTC. Its translation is CASSQKAADGYTF.